A single sample is the source of the 29 T cell receptor beta chains below, sequenced in a study of blood T cell repertoires in COVID-19. TCRdb keeps only in-frame clones here, not all; method: immunoSEQ multiplex PCR. The sample consists of approximately 60,000 clones, roughly four fifths of them appearing once. The source material was peripheral blood. The receptor source for this set is a man in his sixties with acute or convalescent COVID-19.

This rearrangement joins TRBV11-2 to TRBJ2-5; 10 bases agree with TRBD1. Germline values: CDR1 SGHAT, CDR2 FQNNGV. The J segment lost 3 bases and the V segment lost 6 bases, leaving 10 bases of the junction unmatched. The CDR3 consists of 16 residues. In nucleotides, the CDR3 is TGTGCCAGCAGACGTCCGGGACAGGGGATTAAAGAGACCCAGTACTTC. Its translation is CASRRPGQGIKETQYF.

The chain uses TRBV24-1 and TRBJ2-1; the match to TRBD2 covers 12 bases. The CDR3 has 16 amino acids. V was pared by 3 bases and J by 9 bases, with 8 bases of the junction left unmatched. CDR1 KGHDR and CDR2 SFDVKD come from the germline V gene. The CDR3 region has the DNA TGTGCCACCAGTGATCCTAGCGGGAGGGCCCCAGGTGAGCAGTTCTTC. Its protein product is CATSDPSGRAPGEQFF.

The chain links TRBV6-5 to TRBJ2-7; the match to TRBD1 covers 9 bases. The germline CDR1 and CDR2 sequences are MNHEY and SVGAGI. The V and J ends lost 2 bases and 4 bases, in that order; junction bases with no gene match: 9. There are 16 residues in the CDR3. The CDR3 protein is CASSYLKGQGLYEQYF. CDR3 bases: TGTGCCAGCAGTTACCTCAAGGGACAGGGACTATACGAGCAGTACTTC.

The chain has TRBV11-2 and TRBJ2-7; weak D call: TRBD1 (5 bases). Per the germline V gene, CDR1 is SGHAT and CDR2 is FQNNGV. CDR3 size: 14 residues. With 2 bases removed from V and 2 bases from J, the gap between germline ends came to 10 bases. In nucleotides, the CDR3 is TGTGCCAGCAGCTTACGACAGTCTACCTACGAGCAGTACTTC. Translation gives CASSLRQSTYEQYF. Together with reference TRBV11-2 and TRBJ2-7, the CDR3 gives the full variable domain: EAGVAQSPRYKIIEKRQSVAFWCNPISGHATLYWYQQILGQGPKLLIQFQNNGVVDDSQLPKDRFSAERLKGVDSTLKIQPAKLEDSAVYLCASSLRQSTYEQYFGPGTRLTVT.

V is TRBV15 and J is TRBJ2-3; 7 positions match TRBD1. Germline CDR1 and CDR2: LNHNV and YYDKDF (reference sequence). V trimming: 3 bases; J trimming: 2 bases; junction bases outside the gene matches: 5. There are 15 residues in the CDR3. The CDR3 DNA follows: TGTGCCACCAGCAGGACGGGACAGATCACAGATACGCAGTATTTT. Its translation is CATSRTGQITDTQYF.

This chain joins TRBV23-1 and TRBJ2-5; a weak D match, TRBD2 (5 bases). TRBV23-1 is an ORF for which the function is uncertain. Trimming stripped 7 bases from V and 9 bases from J, with 15 bases between. This CDR3 region has 12 residues. The CDR3 is CASIGGRTAQYF. CDR3 sequence (DNA): TGCGCCAGCATCGGCGGGCGGACGGCCCAGTACTTC.

This clone was seen once. The V gene is TRBV6-2 or TRBV6-3, the J gene TRBJ1-2; D remains ambiguous. The CDR3 is 16 amino acids. CDR1 is MNHEY, CDR2 SVGEGT, per germline. Trimming pared 2 bases from V and 0 bases from J, leaving 13 bases between. The CDR3 DNA follows: TGTGCCAGCAGTTACGGGCAGCTCTTAGCTAACTATGGCTACACCTTC. Translation gives CASSYGQLLANYGYTF.

The chain uses TRBV2 and TRBJ2-2, with a possible D match to TRBD1 (6 bases). The CDR3 consists of 15 residues. V lost 3 bases and J 4 bases, leaving 12 bases between the germline ends. Germline V gives CDR1 SNHLY, CDR2 FYNNEI. Written as DNA, the CDR3 is TGTGCCAGCAGTGAGGGCAGGGGTGGCACCGGGGAGCTGTTTTTT. Encoded protein: CASSEGRGGTGELFF.

CDR3 in DNA: TGTGCCAGCAGCGCCCGGGACAGGGTCTCCTACAATGAGCAGTTCTTC. This translates into CASSARDRVSYNEQFF. V and J are TRBV9 and TRBJ2-1; 9 bases are a match to TRBD1. This CDR3 has 16 amino acids. Germline assignment: CDR1 SGDLS and CDR2 YYNGEE. V lost 3 bases and J lost 0; bases outside the gene matches: 4.

The V call is TRBV7-2, the J call TRBJ2-1; 8 nucleotides match TRBD2. The V gene's germline CDR1 is SGHTA and CDR2 FQGNSA. The junction had 4 bases not matched to a gene; V was cut back by 1 base and J by 8 bases. The CDR3 is made up of 14 amino acids. CDR3 residues: CASSLGLSGDEQFF. In DNA, the CDR3 is TGTGCCAGCAGCTTAGGGCTTAGCGGGGATGAGCAGTTCTTC.

Only one count was recorded for this clone. The CDR3 spells CASSLGDRDNEQFF. Here the CDR3 DNA reads TGTGCCAGCAGCTTGGGGGACAGAGACAATGAGCAGTTCTTC. This chain links TRBV5-6 with TRBJ2-1; 7 nucleotides align to TRBD1. The CDR3 consists of 14 residues. Unmatched junction bases numbered 2, after V lost 0 bases and J lost 5 bases. Germline assignment: CDR1 SGHDT and CDR2 YYEEEE.

The chain joins TRBV30 to TRBJ1-5; D remains unclear. Germline CDR1 is GTSNPN and CDR2 is SVGIG (reference sequence). This CDR3 is built from 13 residues. V lost 3 bases, J lost 0 bases, and 6 bases lay in between. CDR3 protein: CAWRGDSNQPQHF. CDR3 nucleotide sequence: TGTGCCTGGAGGGGCGATAGCAATCAGCCCCAGCATTTT.

The chain recombines TRBV10-3 with TRBJ2-7, with 8 positions matching TRBD1. The CDR3 sequence is 15 residues long. After removal of 3 bases from V and 1 base from J, the junction contained 5 bases not matched to a gene. CDR1 is ENHRY, CDR2 SYGVKD, per germline. Here the CDR3 reads CAISELGTGSYEQYF. The CDR3, as DNA: TGTGCCATCAGTGAACTAGGGACAGGTTCCTACGAGCAGTACTTC.

The rearrangement uses TRBV27 and TRBJ2-7; 9 bases fit TRBD2. Germline loops: CDR1 MNHEY, CDR2 SMNVEV (reference sequence). The J segment lost 5 bases and the V segment lost 3 bases, leaving 5 bases of the junction unmatched. CDR3 size: 14 residues. The DNA of the CDR3 is TGTGCCAGCAGTTTCGGTAGCGGGGGCAACGAGCAGTACTTC. The encoded protein is CASSFGSGGNEQYF.

CDR3 protein: CASSPTGGGTEAFF. The CDR3 DNA follows: TGTGCCAGCAGCCCGACGGGGGGTGGCACTGAAGCTTTCTTT. This chain joins TRBV6-5 and TRBJ1-1; D possibly corresponds to TRBD1 (5 bases). CDR1 and CDR2 from the germline V gene are MNHEY and SVGAGI. The CDR3 covers 14 residues. Trimming cost V 6 bases and J 4 bases, with 15 bases left between them.

The genes are TRBV6-5 and TRBJ1-1, with a tentative D call TRBD1 (5 bases). V lost 2 bases to trimming and J lost 4 bases, with 11 bases between them. In germline, CDR1 is MNHEY, CDR2 SVGAGI. This CDR3 contains 14 residues. CDR3 sequence: CASSYDWRGTEAFF. Here the CDR3 DNA reads TGTGCCAGCAGTTACGACTGGAGGGGCACTGAAGCTTTCTTT.

The chain uses TRBV6-5 and TRBJ1-4; D unresolved. The CDR3 covers 11 residues. Deletions cut 6 bases from V and 8 bases from J, with 7 bases between. Germline loops: CDR1 MNHEY, CDR2 SVGAGI. As DNA, the CDR3 is TGTGCCAGCAGCCCCAGGGAAAAACTGTTTTTT. Its translation is CASSPREKLFF.

This chain connects TRBV7-9 to TRBJ1-4; weak D call: TRBD1 (6 bases). The germline gives CDR1 SEHNR, CDR2 FQNEAQ (reference sequence). V was clipped by 3 bases and J by 8 bases, with 13 bases between them. This CDR3 spans 14 amino acids. CDR3 amino acids: CASSLLTGGEKLFF. In DNA, the CDR3 is TGTGCCAGCAGCTTGCTGACAGGCGGGGAAAAACTGTTTTTT.

The chain combines TRBV5-4 with TRBJ2-4; D might be TRBD1 (7 bases). The CDR3 length is 13 residues. Trimming removed 0 bases at V and 10 bases at J, with 11 bases between. Germline V gene data show CDR1 as SGHNT and CDR2 as YYREEE (reference sequence). The CDR3 DNA reads as TGTGCCAGCAGCTTGGCAGGGGGAGGAATTCAGTACTTC. This codes for CASSLAGGGIQYF.

The V gene is TRBV5-6, the J gene TRBJ2-3, with 11 bases aligning to TRBD2. Trimming took 3 bases from V and 1 from J; bases not matched to a gene: 7. The CDR3 sequence is 17 residues long. CDR1 SGHDT and CDR2 YYEEEE come from the germline V gene. The chain's CDR3 is CASSSFQGLAGTDTQYF. The CDR3 region has the DNA TGTGCCAGCAGCTCTTTCCAGGGACTAGCGGGCACAGATACGCAGTATTTT.

J is TRBJ2-1 and V is TRBV5-4; TRBD2 is a possible D gene (5 bases). V lost 0 bases to trimming and J lost 0 bases, with 10 bases between them. The CDR3 length is 16 residues. CDR1 SGHNT and CDR2 YYREEE come from the germline V gene (reference sequence). The CDR3 DNA follows: TGTGCCAGCAGCTTGGGCGGGTCTAGCTCCTACAATGAGCAGTTCTTC. This codes for CASSLGGSSSYNEQFF.

The CDR3, as DNA: TGTGCCTGGAGCACAGGCTCTGGGGCCAACGTCCTGACTTTC. The encoded protein is CAWSTGSGANVLTF. This chain uses TRBV30 with TRBJ2-6; D may be TRBD1 (5 bases). V was pared by 3 bases and J by 0 bases, with 6 bases between. CDR1 is GTSNPN, CDR2 SVGIG, per germline (reference sequence). The length of the CDR3 is 14 residues.

Here the CDR3 DNA reads TGTGCCAGCAGCCTTGGACTAGCGGCCTACAATGAGCAGTTCTTC. It codes for CASSLGLAAYNEQFF. The chain links TRBV3-1 (or the pseudogene TRBV3-2) to TRBJ2-1; 10 bases align to TRBD2. The junction had 2 bases not matched to a gene; V was cut back by 4 bases and J by 2 bases. CDR3 length: 15 amino acids. From germline, CDR1 is LGHDT and CDR2 YNNKEL (reference sequence).

This chain's CDR3 is CASSLVPGGTDTQYF. CDR3 DNA: TGCGCCAGCAGCTTGGTTCCGGGAGGCACAGATACGCAGTATTTT. V gene TRBV5-1 combines with J gene TRBJ2-3; D is possibly TRBD2 (6 bases). This CDR3 has 15 residues. Trimming removed 0 bases from V and 1 base from J, with 9 bases in between. The germline gives CDR1 SGHRS, CDR2 YFSETQ. The full variable domain, with the rest looked up from reference TRBV5-1 and TRBJ2-3, is KAGVTQTPRYLIKTRGQQVTLSCSPISGHRSVSWYQQTPGQGLQFLFEYFSETQRNKGNFPGRFSGRQFSNSRSEMNVSTLELGDSALYLCASSLVPGGTDTQYFGPGTRLTVL.

The chain employs TRBV28 and TRBJ1-2, with unresolved D. The CDR3 runs to 15 residues. Germline V gives CDR1 MDHEN, CDR2 SYDVKM. Deletions cut 2 bases from V and 4 bases from J, with 14 bases between. The CDR3 loop reads CASSLPPGVGYGYTF. DNA for the CDR3: TGTGCCAGCAGTTTACCCCCCGGGGTTGGCTATGGCTACACCTTC.

V gene TRBV5-1 combines with J gene TRBJ2-3, with TRBD2 matching over 7 bases. Germline assignment: CDR1 SGHRS and CDR2 YFSETQ. CDR3 size: 14 residues. Unmatched junction bases numbered 3, after V lost 4 bases and J lost 1 base. CDR3: CASSPLAGTDTQYF. The CDR3 DNA reads as TGCGCCAGCAGCCCGCTAGCGGGCACAGATACGCAGTATTTT.

V gene TRBV5-1 combines with J gene TRBJ1-1, with D possibly being TRBD1 (5 bases). Looked up from germline, CDR1 is SGHRS and CDR2 is YFSETQ. The CDR3 runs to 13 residues. Trimming removed 2 bases from V and 2 bases from J, with 7 bases in between. The CDR3 is CASSFQGNTEAFF. Written as DNA, the CDR3 is TGCGCCAGCAGCTTCCAGGGAAACACTGAAGCTTTCTTT.

The chain recombines TRBV19 with TRBJ1-5; TRBD1 is a possible D gene (5 bases). The CDR3 sequence is 17 residues long. V shed 7 bases and J shed 1 base, with 20 bases lying between them. From germline, CDR1 is LNHDA and CDR2 SQIVND (reference sequence). The CDR3 DNA is TGTGCCAGTACCCCCTCGCCTGGGGCTGTAAGCAATCAGCCCCAGCATTTT. It translates to CASTPSPGAVSNQPQHF.

The CDR3 DNA follows: TGTGCCAGCAGCCTAGACAACTACGAGCAGTACTTC. Amino acids: CASSLDNYEQYF. V is TRBV4-2 and J is TRBJ2-7; no reliable D call. The CDR3 has 12 residues. V lost 4 bases and J lost 3, with 7 bases in between. CDR1 is LGHNA, CDR2 YNFKEQ, per germline.